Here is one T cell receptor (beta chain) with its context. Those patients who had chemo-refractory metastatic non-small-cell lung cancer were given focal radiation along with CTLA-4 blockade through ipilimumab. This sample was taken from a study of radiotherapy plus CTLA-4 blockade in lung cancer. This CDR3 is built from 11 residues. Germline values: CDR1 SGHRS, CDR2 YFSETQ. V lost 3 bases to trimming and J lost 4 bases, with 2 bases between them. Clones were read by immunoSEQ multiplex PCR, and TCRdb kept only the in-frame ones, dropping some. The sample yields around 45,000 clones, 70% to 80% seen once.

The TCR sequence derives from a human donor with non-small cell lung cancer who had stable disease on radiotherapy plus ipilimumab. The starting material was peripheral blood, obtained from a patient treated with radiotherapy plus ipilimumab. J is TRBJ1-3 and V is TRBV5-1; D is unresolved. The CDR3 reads CASSSGNTIYF. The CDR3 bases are TGCGCCAGCAGCTCAGGAAACACCATATATTTT. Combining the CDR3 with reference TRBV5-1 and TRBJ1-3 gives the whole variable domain KAGVTQTPRYLIKTRGQQVTLSCSPISGHRSVSWYQQTPGQGLQFLFEYFSETQRNKGNFPGRFSGRQFSNSRSEMNVSTLELGDSALYLCASSSGNTIYFGEGSWLTVV.